The next 10 T cell receptor beta chains were all read from a single sample in a study of cytomegalovirus exposure and HLA in healthy donors. Sequencing used immunoSEQ multiplex PCR; TCRdb keeps in-frame clones, though not all of them. The sample consists of about 330,000 clones, roughly 89% of them appearing once. Input material: PBMCs. The source of these receptors is a woman between 18 and 29 years old in good health and CMV-seronegative.

DNA of the CDR3: TGTGCCAGCGCGCTGGGGCTTCCCACCACCTACGAGCAGTACTTC. Protein product: CASALGLPTTYEQYF. V usage is TRBV6-5 and J usage is TRBJ2-7; weak D call: TRBD1 (5 bases). CDR1 is MNHEY, CDR2 SVGAGI, per germline. Trimming stripped 8 bases from V and 2 bases from J, with 19 bases between. The CDR3 is 15 residues long.

This chain joins TRBV5-1 and TRBJ2-7, with 10 bases fitting TRBD1. V shed 1 base, J shed 5 bases, and the junction held 6 bases outside the gene matches. The CDR3 is 15 residues long. Germline assignment: CDR1 SGHRS and CDR2 YFSETQ. The chain's CDR3 is CASSLRGQGIHEQYF. Written as DNA, the CDR3 is TGCGCCAGCAGCTTGAGGGGACAGGGGATTCACGAGCAGTACTTC. The entire variable domain, with the rest obtained from reference TRBV5-1 and TRBJ2-7, is as follows: KAGVTQTPRYLIKTRGQQVTLSCSPISGHRSVSWYQQTPGQGLQFLFEYFSETQRNKGNFPGRFSGRQFSNSRSEMNVSTLELGDSALYLCASSLRGQGIHEQYFGPGTRLTVT.

This clone appeared a single time. The chain recombines TRBV7-2 with TRBJ2-7; D is ambiguous. Trimming took off 3 bases at V and 4 bases at J, with 7 bases between the two ends. The CDR3 extends over 12 amino acids. Germline loops: CDR1 SGHTA, CDR2 FQGNSA. The CDR3 DNA follows: TGTGCCAGCAGCTTTAAAACTTACGAGCAGTACTTC. This encodes CASSFKTYEQYF.

In its sample, this clone was seen a few times. The rearrangement uses TRBV5-4 and TRBJ1-2, with 10 bases identical to TRBD1. The ends lost 2 bases at V and 7 bases at J; junction bases unmatched: 5. Per germline, CDR1 SGHNT and CDR2 YYREEE (reference sequence). This CDR3 has 14 residues. DNA for the CDR3: TGTGCCAGCAGCTTACAGACAGGGGGCCGTGGCTACACCTTC. Encoded protein: CASSLQTGGRGYTF.

The chain has TRBV6-5 and TRBJ1-2, with D perhaps matching TRBD1 (5 bases). Germline CDR1 reads MNHEY; CDR2 reads SVGAGI. V was trimmed by 8 bases and J by 0 bases, leaving 10 bases between them. The CDR3 sequence is 13 residues long. CDR3 residues: CASYTGANYGYTF. The CDR3 coding sequence is TGTGCCAGCTACACAGGAGCTAACTATGGCTACACCTTC.

The chain couples TRBV6-5 to TRBJ1-1; 8 bases are a match to TRBD1. This CDR3 region has 13 residues. Per germline, CDR1 MNHEY and CDR2 SVGAGI. The V segment lost 6 bases and the J segment 5 bases; nucleotides outside the gene matches: 5. The CDR3 bases are TGTGCCAGCAGACAGGGGGACAGGACTGAAGCTTTCTTT. Residues: CASRQGDRTEAFF.

This rearrangement joins TRBV5-1 to TRBJ2-1, with TRBD2 as a possible D gene (6 bases). The CDR3 runs to 16 residues. Germline V gene data show CDR1 as SGHRS and CDR2 as YFSETQ. Between the trimmed V and J ends, which lost 7 bases and 3 bases, there was a span of 20 bases. The CDR3 here is CASDPGLQSGYNEQFF. CDR3 in DNA: TGCGCCAGCGACCCGGGACTCCAATCCGGCTACAATGAGCAGTTCTTC. Complete variable domain (other parts from reference TRBV5-1 and TRBJ2-1): KAGVTQTPRYLIKTRGQQVTLSCSPISGHRSVSWYQQTPGQGLQFLFEYFSETQRNKGNFPGRFSGRQFSNSRSEMNVSTLELGDSALYLCASDPGLQSGYNEQFFGPGTRLTVL.

The chain couples TRBV5-6 to TRBJ2-3; 9 bases are shared with TRBD2. V was pared by 4 bases and J by 0 bases, with 6 bases of the junction left unmatched. The CDR3 covers 16 residues. Germline loops: CDR1 SGHDT, CDR2 YYEEEE. In nucleotides, the CDR3 is TGTGCCAGCAGCCGCAGACTAGCGGCTAGCACAGATACGCAGTATTTT. It is translated as CASSRRLAASTDTQYF.

This chain links TRBV5-1 with TRBJ2-3; 8 bases map to TRBD2. There are 15 residues in the CDR3. Germline loops: CDR1 SGHRS, CDR2 YFSETQ. V lost 4 bases to trimming and J lost 0 bases; unmatched junction nucleotides: 4. This CDR3 reads CASSPTSGSTDTQYF. CDR3 sequence (DNA): TGCGCCAGCAGCCCCACTAGCGGAAGCACAGATACGCAGTATTTT. Full variable domain (remainder filled in from reference TRBV5-1 and TRBJ2-3): KAGVTQTPRYLIKTRGQQVTLSCSPISGHRSVSWYQQTPGQGLQFLFEYFSETQRNKGNFPGRFSGRQFSNSRSEMNVSTLELGDSALYLCASSPTSGSTDTQYFGPGTRLTVL.

This clone has a single count. CDR3 region: CASSDGQGQPQHF. The CDR3 coding sequence is TGTGCCAGCAGTGACGGGCAGGGTCAGCCCCAGCATTTT. The rearrangement uses TRBV6-4 and TRBJ1-5; D possibly corresponds to TRBD1 (5 bases). V gave up 2 bases and J gave up 6 bases, with 8 bases separating them. CDR1 MRHNA and CDR2 SNTAGT come from the germline V gene. The CDR3 totals 13 residues.